Following are 23 T cell receptor beta chains from one sample sequenced in a study of CD8+ T cells in alopecia areata. Sequencing used cDNA as its template, made by extracting RNA and reverse transcribing it. TCRdb keeps only in-frame clones here, not all; method: immunoSEQ multiplex PCR. This table holds roughly 150,000 clones, 55% to 65% found once. Specimen: CD4+ T cells sorted from blood. The receptors derive from a human donor in good health.

V gene TRBV4-1 combines with J gene TRBJ1-2, with D unclear. Germline V gene data show CDR1 as MGHRA and CDR2 as YSYEKL. The length of the CDR3 is 17 residues. Trimming pared 0 bases from V and 0 bases from J, leaving 14 bases between. CDR3 sequence reads: CASSQDPRVTANYGYTF. The CDR3 DNA reads as TGCGCCAGCAGCCAAGATCCGCGGGTAACAGCTAACTATGGCTACACCTTC.

V and J are TRBV5-1 and TRBJ2-7; unclear D gene. V was pared by 0 bases and J by 2 bases, with 9 bases between. CDR1 is SGHRS and CDR2 is YFSETQ in the germline V gene. The length of the CDR3 is 14 residues. CDR3 protein: CASSLDGFPYEQYF. CDR3 bases: TGCGCCAGCAGCTTGGATGGGTTCCCCTACGAGCAGTACTTC.

This chain joins TRBV27 and TRBJ1-1; D remains unclear. CDR3 length: 14 residues. V gave up 7 bases and J gave up 0 bases, with 12 bases separating them. In germline, CDR1 is MNHEY, CDR2 SMNVEV (reference sequence). CDR3 loop: CASTPRSMNTEAFF. Here the CDR3 DNA reads TGTGCCAGCACCCCCCGGTCCATGAACACTGAAGCTTTCTTT.

V is TRBV28 and J is TRBJ1-5; D is undetermined. Germline V gives CDR1 MDHEN, CDR2 SYDVKM. The length of the CDR3 is 16 residues. V was trimmed by 4 bases and J by 0 bases, leaving 13 bases between them. In nucleotides, the CDR3 is TGTGCCAGCAGTTCAGTCAGTGGTTATAGCAATCAGCCCCAGCATTTT. Residues: CASSSVSGYSNQPQHF.

Of note for this clone: A read error may produce the germline difference seen at one junction end. This rearrangement joins TRBV6-1 to TRBJ2-3; 11 nucleotides align to TRBD2. In germline, CDR1 is MNHNS, CDR2 SASEGT. CDR3 length equals 17 residues. CDR3 protein: CASREGSGRAYSDTQYF. The DNA of the CDR3 is TGTGCCAGCAGGGAAGGTAGCGGGAGGGCCTATTCAGATACGCAGTATTTT.

The chain combines TRBV5-4 with TRBJ2-3; a possible D gene is TRBD2 (5 bases). V dropped 4 bases and J dropped 5 bases, with 14 bases sitting between them. This CDR3 spans 14 amino acids. The germline V gene has CDR1 SGHNT and CDR2 YYREEE (reference sequence). CDR3 loop: CASSPLSGQDTQYF. CDR3 nucleotides: TGTGCCAGCAGCCCCCTGAGCGGTCAAGATACGCAGTATTTT.

The chain is built from TRBV7-9 and TRBJ1-2, with a possible D match to TRBD1 (5 bases). There are 17 residues in the CDR3. Looked up from germline, CDR1 is SEHNR and CDR2 is FQNEAQ (reference sequence). V was clipped by 8 bases and J by 3 bases, with 25 bases between them. In DNA form, the CDR3 reads TGTGCCAGCGAATCCTCGGACACTGCCTACGCCCACTATGGCTACACCTTC. It specifies CASESSDTAYAHYGYTF.

V is TRBV5-6 and J is TRBJ2-1; unclear D gene. This CDR3 has 14 residues. CDR1 and CDR2 (germline): SGHDT, YYEEEE. Trimming pared 3 bases from V and 3 bases from J, leaving 10 bases between. CDR3 sequence: CASSSDPNYNEQFF. The CDR3 nucleotides are TGTGCCAGCAGCTCCGACCCAAACTACAATGAGCAGTTCTTC.

This clone was observed a single time. The genes are TRBV5-6 and TRBJ2-2; no firm D call. Deletions cut 2 bases from V and 6 bases from J, with 8 bases between. The germline V gene has CDR1 SGHDT and CDR2 YYEEEE. CDR3 length equals 13 residues. The CDR3 sequence is CASSFRSAGELFF. The DNA of the CDR3 is TGTGCCAGCAGCTTCCGCTCCGCCGGGGAGCTGTTTTTT.

The table lists this clone with a few counts. CDR3 nucleotide sequence: TGCAGCGTTTGGACTCAGTATGGCTACACCTTC. Translating gives CSVWTQYGYTF. The chain recombines TRBV29-1 with TRBJ1-2; no firm D call. Trimming removed 5 bases at V and 5 bases at J, with 9 bases between. This CDR3 region has 11 residues. The germline CDR1 and CDR2 sequences are SQVTM and ANQGSEA.

The chain links TRBV11-1 to TRBJ2-7; D might be TRBD2 (5 bases). Trimming took off 5 bases at V and 4 bases at J, with 12 bases between the two ends. The CDR3 contains 13 residues. Germline V gene lookup returns CDR1 SGHAT and CDR2 FQDESV (reference sequence). The chain's CDR3 is CASSRGLGYEQYF. The CDR3 DNA follows: TGTGCCAGCAGCCGAGGACTGGGATACGAGCAGTACTTC.

The chain links TRBV29-1 to TRBJ2-3; D assignment may be TRBD1 or TRBD2 (5 bases each). Germline V gives CDR1 SQVTM, CDR2 ANQGSEA. The CDR3 runs to 15 residues. Trimming stripped 8 bases from V and 2 bases from J, with 20 bases between. The CDR3 coding sequence is TGCAGCTCCAGCATGGGACGGCGACTCACAGATACGCAGTATTTT. Protein product: CSSSMGRRLTDTQYF.

This clone was found a few times. DNA of the CDR3: TGTGCCAGCAGTCCCTCGGGACAGTTCGGCCATGGCTACACCTTC. It specifies CASSPSGQFGHGYTF. J is TRBJ1-2 and V is TRBV28; 7 nucleotides line up with TRBD1. The CDR3 runs 15 residues. Looked up from germline, CDR1 is MDHEN and CDR2 is SYDVKM. V was pared by 5 bases and J by 6 bases, with 12 bases of the junction left unmatched.

The chain is built from TRBV29-1 and TRBJ2-5; maybe TRBD1 (6 bases). In germline, CDR1 is SQVTM, CDR2 ANQGSEA. The CDR3 loop spans 12 amino acids. The CDR3 nucleotides are TGCAGTCATCGCGACAGGAGAGAGACCCAGTACTTC. The encoded protein is CSHRDRRETQYF.

The chain employs TRBV11-2 and TRBJ2-5; D may correspond to TRBD1 or TRBD2 (5 bases each). The germline V gene has CDR1 SGHAT and CDR2 FQNNGV. The CDR3 has 14 residues. Trimming cost V 9 bases and J 6 bases, with 20 bases left between them. The CDR3 coding sequence is TGTGCCAGTGCCTCAACGGGACCAGAAAAGACCCAGTACTTC. Translating gives CASASTGPEKTQYF.

The chain joins TRBV18 to TRBJ2-1; D not resolved. Germline loops: CDR1 KGHSH, CDR2 LQKENI. V dropped 5 bases and J dropped 4 bases, with 12 bases sitting between them. The CDR3 is 14 amino acids. CDR3 in DNA: TGTGCCAGCTCAGCCCTCGCACCTTACAATGAGCAGTTCTTC. It is translated as CASSALAPYNEQFF. The entire variable domain, with the rest obtained from reference TRBV18 and TRBJ2-1, is as follows: NAGVMQNPRHLVRRRGQEARLRCSPMKGHSHVYWYRQLPEEGLKFMVYLQKENIIDESGMPKERFSAEFPKEGPSILRIQQVVRGDSAAYFCASSALAPYNEQFFGPGTRLTVL.

This clone has a single count. The rearrangement links TRBV30 to TRBJ2-2, with D perhaps matching TRBD1 or TRBD2 (5 bases each). The CDR3 contains 12 residues. The germline CDR1 and CDR2 sequences are GTSNPN and SVGIG (reference sequence). V lost 2 bases, J lost 7 bases, and 8 bases lay in between. For the CDR3, the DNA is TGTGCCTGGAGTAGAGGGGTCGGGGAGCTGTTTTTT. Amino acid sequence: CAWSRGVGELFF.

This chain joins TRBV29-1 and TRBJ2-7; D is uncertain. Trimming took off 4 bases at V and 4 bases at J, with 8 bases between the two ends. Germline CDR1 is SQVTM and CDR2 is ANQGSEA. The CDR3 spans 11 residues. CDR3 bases: TGCAGCGTTGTGGGTGGATACGAGCAGTACTTC. Protein product: CSVVGGYEQYF.

The CDR3 is CASCRDYGYTF. The CDR3 nucleotides read TGTGCCAGCTGTAGAGACTATGGCTACACCTTC. The J gene is TRBJ1-2, the V gene TRBV2, with D unresolved. Germline CDR1 is SNHLY and CDR2 is FYNNEI. CDR3 length equals 11 residues. With 8 bases removed from V and 3 bases from J, the gap between germline ends came to 7 bases. Looking up the rest from reference TRBV2 and TRBJ1-2 gives the full variable domain: EPEVTQTPSHQVTQMGQEVILRCVPISNHLYFYWYRQILGQKVEFLVSFYNNEISEKSEIFDDQFSVERPDGSNFTLKIRSTKLEDSAMYFCASCRDYGYTFGSGTRLTVV.

There are a few counts of this clone. The chain links TRBV29-1 to TRBJ2-6; D is possibly TRBD2 (6 bases). The CDR3 spans 15 residues. Per the germline V gene, CDR1 is SQVTM and CDR2 is ANQGSEA. The V gene lost 4 bases and the J gene lost 2 bases, with 12 bases spanning the gap. CDR3 amino acids: CSVVGGSAGANVLTF. CDR3 sequence (DNA): TGCAGCGTTGTGGGGGGTTCCGCTGGGGCCAACGTCCTGACTTTC.

This clone has a handful of counts. The chain couples TRBV19 to TRBJ1-1, with D uncertain. The CDR3 sequence is 13 residues long. From germline, CDR1 is LNHDA and CDR2 SQIVND (reference sequence). V was pared by 7 bases and J by 0 bases, with 9 bases between. CDR3 in DNA: TGTGCCAGTACGGCAGGAATGAACACTGAAGCTTTCTTT. Amino acid sequence: CASTAGMNTEAFF.

This chain joins TRBV29-1 and TRBJ2-4; 13 bases line up with TRBD2. Unmatched junction bases numbered 2, after V lost 4 bases and J lost 8 bases. The CDR3 runs to 13 residues. Germline V CDR1 and CDR2: SQVTM, ANQGSEA. CDR3 sequence (DNA): TGCAGCGTTGGGACTAGCGGGAGAGACATTCAGTACTTC. Amino acid sequence: CSVGTSGRDIQYF.

V and J are TRBV2 and TRBJ1-1; no definite D call. V lost 6 bases and J 5 bases, leaving 10 bases between the germline ends. Germline values: CDR1 SNHLY, CDR2 FYNNEI. The CDR3 is made up of 12 amino acids. The CDR3 loop is CASSQDITEAFF. Written as DNA, the CDR3 is TGTGCCAGCAGCCAAGACATTACTGAAGCTTTCTTT.